One sample yielded the 23 T cell receptor beta chains listed below, sequenced in a study of cytomegalovirus exposure and HLA in healthy donors. Researchers ran the PCR with 60 Vbeta and 13 Jbeta primers. Data came from immunoSEQ multiplex PCR; TCRdb stores just in-frame clones and leaves some out. Of fewer than 200,000 clones detected, 75% appear once; the ten largest clones hold approximately 3.1%. Sequences were obtained from PBMCs. Receptors were obtained from a woman between 50 and 59 years old in good health and CMV-seropositive.

Here the CDR3 reads CASRTESTLNTEAFF. DNA for the CDR3: TGTGCCAGCAGGACAGAGTCCACCTTGAACACTGAAGCTTTCTTT. The chain employs TRBV7-2 and TRBJ1-1; D might be TRBD1 (5 bases). CDR1 and CDR2 from the germline V gene are SGHTA and FQGNSA. The CDR3 length is 15 residues. V dropped 6 bases and J dropped 0 bases, with 14 bases sitting between them.

The chain joins TRBV9 to TRBJ1-3; 7 nucleotides agree with TRBD1. The CDR3 runs 14 residues. V shed 3 bases, J shed 7 bases, and the junction held 7 bases outside the gene matches. Germline CDR1 reads SGDLS; CDR2 reads YYNGEE. The CDR3 is CASSGGGLGNTIYF. The CDR3 nucleotides are TGTGCCAGCAGCGGAGGGGGCCTCGGGAACACCATATATTTT.

The J gene is TRBJ2-2, the V gene TRBV5-5; D gene uncertain. Per germline, CDR1 SGHKS and CDR2 YYEKEE (reference sequence). Trimming removed 0 bases at V and 0 bases at J, with 6 bases between. The CDR3 sequence is 15 residues long. The chain's CDR3 is CASSLVPANTGELFF. For the CDR3, the DNA is TGTGCCAGCAGCTTGGTCCCGGCGAACACCGGGGAGCTGTTTTTT.

The J gene is TRBJ2-3, the V gene TRBV10-3, with D possibly matching TRBD2 (7 bases). Trimming left V 7 bases short and J 6 bases short, with 17 bases between. CDR3 size: 14 residues. Germline CDR1 reads ENHRY; CDR2 reads SYGVKD. The CDR3 loop reads CAINRDYSGDTQYF. CDR3 DNA sequence: TGTGCCATCAACAGGGACTACTCCGGTGATACGCAGTATTTT.

This clone was detected only once. V usage is TRBV7-9 and J usage is TRBJ1-3; D is possibly TRBD1 (6 bases). In germline, CDR1 is SEHNR, CDR2 FQNEAQ (reference sequence). The CDR3 has 14 residues. V lost 4 bases and J 0 bases, leaving 7 bases between the germline ends. DNA of the CDR3: TGTGCCAGCAGCTGGACAGCCTCTGGAAACACCATATATTTT. Amino acid sequence: CASSWTASGNTIYF.

The V and J genes are TRBV10-2 and TRBJ1-6; tentative D call: TRBD1 (5 bases). There are 16 residues in the CDR3. V was pared by 5 bases and J by 8 bases, with 19 bases between. From germline, CDR1 is WSHSY and CDR2 SAAADI. CDR3 in amino acids: CASSPLLGGSHSPLHF. Written as DNA, the CDR3 is TGCGCCAGCAGTCCCCTCCTGGGGGGGAGTCATTCACCCCTCCACTTT.

The chain has TRBV7-3 and TRBJ2-1; 8 bases fit TRBD1. This CDR3 has 13 amino acids. CDR1 is SGHTA and CDR2 is FQGTGA in the germline V gene. With V trimmed by 5 bases and J by 7 bases, 4 bases remained unmatched. The CDR3 sequence is CASSRGQVNEQFF. CDR3 DNA: TGTGCCAGCAGCAGGGGACAGGTAAATGAGCAGTTCTTC.

The chain has TRBV5-4 and TRBJ2-5; 7 positions match TRBD2. Per the germline V gene, CDR1 is SGHNT and CDR2 is YYREEE (reference sequence). Losses at the gene ends were 1 base for V and 5 bases for J; bases not matched to a gene: 5. This CDR3 is 14 amino acids long. CDR3 residues: CASSLSGAGETQYF. As DNA, the CDR3 is TGTGCCAGCAGCTTGAGCGGGGCAGGGGAGACCCAGTACTTC.

This clone was counted a single time. The chain recombines TRBV18 with TRBJ2-7; possibly TRBD2 for D (5 bases). V was trimmed by 5 bases and J by 2 bases, leaving 19 bases between them. The CDR3 is 16 residues long. Germline loops: CDR1 KGHSH, CDR2 LQKENI. The DNA for the CDR3 is TGTGCCAGCTCAGCTACAGACACGGGCGGGCCCTACGAGCAGTACTTC. Residues: CASSATDTGGPYEQYF.

This clone was observed a few times. CDR3 nucleotide sequence: TGTGCCAGTAGTATAGAAGGGGCCAGCAATCAGCCCCAGCATTTT. Translating it yields CASSIEGASNQPQHF. The chain is built from TRBV19 and TRBJ1-5; a weak D match, TRBD1 (5 bases). Trimming took 0 bases from V and 1 from J, leaving 7 bases between them. Germline values: CDR1 LNHDA, CDR2 SQIVND (reference sequence). This CDR3 contains 15 residues.

CDR3 loop: CASSPGTSGTLQETQYF. The CDR3, as DNA: TGCGCCAGCAGCCCGGGGACTAGCGGGACGCTTCAAGAGACCCAGTACTTC. V gene TRBV5-1 combines with J gene TRBJ2-5; TRBD2 aligns across 13 bases. V shed 4 bases, J shed 2 bases, and the junction held 8 bases outside the gene matches. CDR1 SGHRS and CDR2 YFSETQ come from the germline V gene. The CDR3 runs 17 residues.

The chain couples TRBV19 to TRBJ2-5; TRBD1 might be the D (5 bases). Per the germline V gene, CDR1 is LNHDA and CDR2 is SQIVND (reference sequence). The CDR3 is made up of 15 amino acids. Between the trimmed V and J ends, which lost 9 bases and 5 bases, there was a span of 22 bases. CDR3 DNA sequence: TGTGCCAGCGCTACCACGGCAGGGTTGAGTGAGACCCAGTACTTC. Translation: CASATTAGLSETQYF.

Of note for this clone: The germline gene is not matched at one end of the junction; a read error may be the cause. CDR3 sequence (DNA): TGTTCCAGCAGCCACCGGGACAGGGGAGTCGGCTATGGCTACACCTTC. Protein sequence: CSSSHRDRGVGYGYTF. V and J are TRBV7-9 and TRBJ1-2; the match to TRBD1 covers 10 bases. In germline, CDR1 is SEHNR, CDR2 FQNEAQ (reference sequence). The CDR3 contains 16 residues.

The J gene is TRBJ1-4, the V gene TRBV6-5; maybe TRBD1 (6 bases). Germline CDR1 reads MNHEY; CDR2 reads SVGAGI. Between the trimmed V and J ends, which lost 6 bases and 8 bases, there was a span of 13 bases. The CDR3 is 13 amino acids. The CDR3 nucleotides read TGTGCCAGCAGAATGACAGGTGCCGAAAAACTGTTTTTT. The encoded protein is CASRMTGAEKLFF.

This sequence joins TRBV5-6 and TRBJ1-2; tentative D call: TRBD1 (5 bases). Germline lookup yields CDR1 SGHDT and CDR2 YYEEEE. CDR3 length equals 14 residues. Trimming took off 2 bases at V and 4 bases at J, with 12 bases between the two ends. DNA for the CDR3: TGTGCCAGCAGCTTCCCCGGAGGGACCTATGGCTACACCTTC. Amino acids: CASSFPGGTYGYTF.

J is TRBJ1-2 and V is TRBV7-9, with D perhaps TRBD1 (6 bases). The CDR3 has 16 amino acids. The V end lost 5 bases, the J end lost 4 bases, and 20 bases lay between the germline ends. Looked up from germline, CDR1 is SEHNR and CDR2 is FQNEAQ (reference sequence). The CDR3 DNA is TGTGCCAGCAGCAATGATCCGAGGGGGGAGGGCTATGGCTACACCTTC. As protein: CASSNDPRGEGYGYTF.

This sequence joins TRBV7-3 and TRBJ2-7; 11 nucleotides line up with TRBD1. This CDR3 has 15 amino acids. J was trimmed by 5 bases and V by 4 bases; bases with no gene match: 7. Germline values: CDR1 SGHTA, CDR2 FQGTGA. In DNA form, the CDR3 reads TGTGCCAGCAGCTCGGGACAGGGGGTTTTCGACGAGCAGTACTTC. Its translation is CASSSGQGVFDEQYF.

The chain joins TRBV27 to TRBJ1-1, with 8 nucleotides matching TRBD1. Trimming removed 5 bases from V and 0 bases from J; junction bases left unmatched: 11. Germline assignment: CDR1 MNHEY and CDR2 SMNVEV (reference sequence). CDR3 length: 17 amino acids. CDR3 amino acids: CASSPRTGKRMNTEAFF. In DNA form, the CDR3 reads TGTGCCAGCAGTCCTCGGACAGGGAAAAGAATGAACACTGAAGCTTTCTTT.

This chain links TRBV9 with TRBJ1-6; 10 bases are shared with TRBD1. V trimming: 4 bases; J trimming: 7 bases; junction bases outside the gene matches: 5. The CDR3 consists of 15 residues. Germline V lookup: CDR1 SGDLS, CDR2 YYNGEE. The CDR3 reads CASSSQTGGNSPLHF. CDR3 in DNA: TGTGCCAGCAGCTCCCAGACAGGGGGCAATTCACCCCTCCACTTT.

As DNA, the CDR3 is TGTGCCAGCAGTGGGGCGCCCAACGGCAATGAGCAGTTCTTC. Its translation is CASSGAPNGNEQFF. V gene TRBV2 combines with J gene TRBJ2-1; D is unclear. V lost 4 bases and J lost 6, with 13 bases in between. The CDR3 loop spans 14 amino acids. Per the germline V gene, CDR1 is SNHLY and CDR2 is FYNNEI.

The chain has TRBV2 and TRBJ1-1; 9 bases are a match to TRBD1. With V trimmed by 6 bases and J by 6 bases, 11 bases remained unmatched. Germline V gene sequence: CDR1 SNHLY, CDR2 FYNNEI. The CDR3 loop spans 15 amino acids. The CDR3 region is CASSNSGQGGSEAFF. The CDR3 DNA reads as TGTGCCAGCAGCAACTCGGGACAGGGAGGTTCTGAAGCTTTCTTT.

This clone came up a few times. The chain couples TRBV5-4 to TRBJ2-1, with D maybe TRBD2 (5 bases). Per germline, CDR1 SGHNT and CDR2 YYREEE (reference sequence). V lost 0 bases and J lost 7, with 8 bases in between. CDR3 size: 13 residues. The CDR3 here is CASSLALVNEQFF. CDR3 in DNA: TGTGCCAGCAGCTTGGCACTAGTAAATGAGCAGTTCTTC.

This clone has a handful of counts. This sequence joins TRBV5-1 and TRBJ2-3; no definite D call. Germline V gives CDR1 SGHRS, CDR2 YFSETQ. The CDR3 is 13 amino acids. V lost 5 bases and J 6 bases, leaving 13 bases between the germline ends. The CDR3 DNA reads TGCGCCAGCAGTCGGGTGCCCTCGGATACGCAGTATTTT. Amino acids: CASSRVPSDTQYF.